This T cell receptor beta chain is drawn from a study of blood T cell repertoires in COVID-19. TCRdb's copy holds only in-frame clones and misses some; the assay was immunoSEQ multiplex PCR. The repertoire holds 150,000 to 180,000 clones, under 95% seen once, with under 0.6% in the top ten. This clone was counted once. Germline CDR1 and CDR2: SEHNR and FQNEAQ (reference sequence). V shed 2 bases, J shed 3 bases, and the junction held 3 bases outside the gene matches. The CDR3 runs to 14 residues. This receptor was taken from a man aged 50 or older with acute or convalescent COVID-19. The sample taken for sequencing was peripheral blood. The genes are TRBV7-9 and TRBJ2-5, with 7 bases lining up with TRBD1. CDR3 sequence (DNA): TGTGCCAGCAGCTTATTAACAGGGGAAGAGACCCAGTACTTC. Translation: CASSLLTGEETQYF.